This T cell receptor beta chain was sequenced during a study of blood T cell repertoires in COVID-19. Study background: The origin of the acute and convalescent COVID-19 samples was the United States, Italy and Spain.

This CDR3 comprises 16 residues. Germline assignment: CDR1 SGHTA and CDR2 FQGNSA. V lost 1 base and J lost 6; bases outside the gene matches: 10. Study processing details: The assay estimated nucleated cells by amplifying reference gene primers. Profiled with immunoSEQ multiplex PCR; TCRdb holds only in-frame clones, not every one. V and J calls and clone size are copied from that table; D and trimming were computed from the DNA. The sample lists more than 65,000 clones, roughly 87% occurring once. The receptor's source is a woman in her forties or fifties with acute or convalescent COVID-19. What was sequenced was peripheral blood. The rearrangement uses TRBV7-2 and TRBJ2-3; 7 nucleotides line up with TRBD1. The DNA of the CDR3 is TGTGCCAGCAGCTTAGATGATTCTTTCAGGGGGGATACGCAGTATTTT. Translating it yields CASSLDDSFRGDTQYF.